Listed below are T cell receptor beta chains from one sample, sequenced in a study of cytomegalovirus exposure and HLA in healthy donors. Produced via immunoSEQ multiplex PCR; TCRdb's table is partial and in-frame only. The table has more than 85,000 clones, 75% to 85% seen once. Specimen: PBMCs. The source is a woman aged 45-65 years in good health and CMV-seropositive. Both conserved end residues are part of each CDR3. Fields, in order: J gene, D gene, clone size, V gene, CDR3 protein, CDR3 DNA. The D gene is left open where the match is weak. Part of the rows lack a size; the others show once, few, many or a class for expanded clones.

>TRBJ1-4|-|few|TRBV10-3
CAISESGGEKLFF
TGTGCCATCAGTGAGTCCGGGGGGGAAAAACTGTTTTTT
>TRBJ2-1|TRBD2|-|TRBV11-1
CASSLEVTSGILQEQFF
TGTGCCAGCAGCTTAGAAGTGACTAGCGGGATTCTGCAAGAGCAGTTCTTC
>TRBJ2-3|TRBD2|-|TRBV10-1
CASSDKAGERDTQYF
TGCGCCAGCAGTGATAAAGCGGGAGAGCGGGATACGCAGTATTTT
>TRBJ1-5|TRBD1|-|TRBV5-5
CASSSRTGPNQPQHF
TGTGCCAGCAGCTCCCGGACAGGACCTAATCAGCCCCAGCATTTT
>TRBJ2-2|-|-|TRBV19
CASEQPQGTGELFF
TGTGCCAGTGAACAGCCCCAAGGAACCGGGGAGCTGTTTTTT
>TRBJ2-5|TRBD1|-|TRBV2
CANSGAGQGGGQETQYF
TGTGCCAACTCAGGGGCGGGACAGGGGGGAGGACAAGAGACCCAGTACTTC
>TRBJ1-4|TRBD1|once|TRBV5-4
CASSLSGTGGEKLFF
TGTGCCAGCAGCTTGTCCGGGACAGGGGGTGAAAAACTGTTTTTT
>TRBJ1-1|TRBD1|once|TRBV7-2
CASSLFRTRTGRTEAFF
TGTGCCAGCAGCCTATTCAGAACTCGGACAGGGAGGACTGAAGCTTTCTTT
>TRBJ1-2|-|-|TRBV7-9
CSSSLAVIYGYTF
TGTTCCAGCAGCTTGGCCGTGATCTATGGCTACACCTTC
>TRBJ2-7|-|-|TRBV5-1
CASSPRTKYEQYF
TGCGCCAGCAGCCCTCGGACTAAGTACGAGCAGTACTTC
>TRBJ2-5|-|-|TRBV2
CASSGFQETQYF
TGTGCCAGCAGCGGGTTCCAAGAGACCCAGTACTTC
>TRBJ2-5|TRBD1|-|TRBV11-3
CASSPGTGAFQETQYF
TGTGCCAGCAGCCCCGGGACAGGGGCCTTCCAAGAGACCCAGTACTTC
>TRBJ2-7|-|few|TRBV2
CASSPASLGEQYF
TGTGCCAGCAGTCCCGCCTCCCTCGGCGAGCAGTACTTC
>TRBJ2-7|-|-|TRBV2
CASSVPLQSYEQYF
TGTGCCAGCAGTGTCCCCTTACAGAGCTACGAGCAGTACTTC
>TRBJ1-2|TRBD1|-|TRBV30
CAWDRVGSGGYTF
TGTGCCTGGGACAGGGTGGGGTCGGGGGGCTACACCTTC
>TRBJ2-7|-|-|TRBV11-2
CASSPIFEGSYEQYF
TGTGCCAGCAGCCCTATTTTTGAGGGCTCCTACGAGCAGTACTTC
>TRBJ2-6|-|-|TRBV18
CASSPSSGANVLTF
TGTGCCAGCTCGCCGAGCTCTGGGGCCAACGTCCTGACTTTC
>TRBJ1-2|TRBD1|-|TRBV5-4
CASSPGQGVGYTF
TGTGCCAGCTCGCCGGGACAGGGGGTGGGCTACACCTTC
>TRBJ1-1|-|-|TRBV29-1
CSVDTSDMNTEAFF
TGCAGCGTTGACACGTCGGACATGAACACTGAAGCTTTCTTT
>TRBJ2-5|-|-|TRBV5-8
CASSNIGERETQYF
TGTGCCAGCAGCAATATCGGGGAGCGAGAGACCCAGTACTTC
>TRBJ2-3|TRBD2|once|TRBV19
CASSIGRAADTQYF
TGTGCCAGTAGTATCGGGAGGGCGGCAGATACGCAGTATTTT
>TRBJ2-7|TRBD1|-|TRBV9
CASSADRVRYEQYF
TGTGCCAGCAGCGCCGACAGGGTTCGCTACGAGCAGTACTTC
>TRBJ2-7|TRBD1|-|TRBV10-3
CAISTSLDRGDYEQHF
TGTGCCATCAGTACCAGTCTGGACAGGGGAGACTACGAGCAGCACTTC
>TRBJ1-2|TRBD1|-|TRBV5-1
CASKRGWGNRQGDYGYTF
TGCGCCAGCAAACGAGGTTGGGGGAATAGACAGGGAGACTATGGCTACACCTTC
>TRBJ1-1|TRBD1|-|TRBV5-1
CASSYRDRGFAFF
TGCGCCAGCAGTTACCGGGACAGGGGATTCGCTTTCTTT
>TRBJ1-1|-|-|TRBV18
CASSPETLNTEAFF
TGTGCCAGCTCACCCGAGACATTAAACACTGAAGCTTTCTTT
>TRBJ2-7|-|few|TRBV6-5
CASRPSFTGMGEQYF
TGTGCCAGCAGACCCTCCTTCACAGGGATGGGGGAGCAGTACTTC
>TRBJ1-1|TRBD1|-|TRBV27
CASSYGQGETEAFF
TGTGCCAGCTCTTATGGACAGGGGGAGACTGAAGCTTTCTTT
>TRBJ2-3|TRBD2|few|TRBV5-4
CASSQADLAGTGTDTQYF
TGTGCCAGCAGCCAGGCTGATCTAGCGGGAACGGGCACAGATACGCAGTATTTT
>TRBJ2-1|TRBD2|-|TRBV5-6
CASSLLSKREYNEQFF
TGTGCCAGCAGCCTTTTGAGCAAGCGGGAATACAATGAGCAGTTCTTC
>TRBJ1-2|TRBD1|-|TRBV6-5
CASSYSGTEAYYGYTF
TGTGCCAGCAGTTATTCCGGGACAGAGGCCTACTATGGCTACACCTTC
>TRBJ1-4|TRBD1|-|TRBV7-6
CASSLETGGDEKLFF
TGTGCCAGCAGCTTAGAGACAGGGGGAGATGAAAAACTGTTTTTT
>TRBJ1-1|-|-|TRBV29-1
CSVEQGIKTEAFF
TGCAGCGTTGAACAGGGTATCAAGACTGAAGCTTTCTTT
>TRBJ2-7|-|-|TRBV4-1
CASSSGAYEQYF
TGCGCCAGCAGCTCGGGGGCCTACGAGCAGTACTTC
>TRBJ2-1|-|-|TRBV4-1
CASTLGGDYNEQFF
TGCGCCAGCACCCTAGGAGGAGACTACAATGAGCAGTTCTTC
>TRBJ2-5|-|-|TRBV4-1
CASSQGGQETQYF
TGCGCCAGCAGCCAAGGAGGGCAAGAGACCCAGTACTTC
>TRBJ2-1|TRBD1|once|TRBV5-1
CASAPQQGGSGEQFF
TGCGCCAGCGCGCCGCAACAGGGGGGCTCGGGTGAGCAGTTCTTC
>TRBJ2-7|TRBD2|-|TRBV14
CASSHTGTGRTSGRGSHYEQYF
TGTGCCAGCAGCCATACCGGGACAGGGAGGACTAGCGGGAGAGGTTCCCACTACGAGCAGTACTTC
>TRBJ1-1|TRBD1|-|TRBV5-4
CASSPGQGDVFYGGTEAFF
TGTGCCAGCAGCCCGGGACAGGGGGACGTATTTTACGGGGGCACTGAAGCTTTCTTT
>TRBJ1-1|-|-|TRBV18
CASSLSRGRTEAFF
TGTGCCAGCTCACTCTCCAGGGGAAGAACTGAAGCTTTCTTT
>TRBJ2-7|TRBD2|-|TRBV5-6
CASSLDGGSGEQYF
TGTGCCAGCAGCTTGGACGGCGGGAGTGGAGAGCAGTACTTC
>TRBJ1-1|-|-|TRBV29-1
CSVLQGIGTEAFF
TGCAGCGTCCTCCAGGGTATCGGCACTGAAGCTTTCTTT
>TRBJ1-4|-|-|TRBV6-5
CASSYSKGRGEKLFF
TGTGCCAGCAGTTACTCGAAAGGGCGGGGTGAAAAACTGTTTTTT
>TRBJ2-5|-|once|TRBV6-1
CASSEADPRAQYF
TGTGCCAGCAGTGAAGCGGACCCGAGGGCCCAGTACTTC
>TRBJ2-7|TRBD2|once|TRBV10-3
CATISGRGYEQYF
TGTGCCACCATTAGCGGGAGGGGCTACGAGCAGTACTTC
>TRBJ1-2|-|-|TRBV6-1
CASSEVTGLANYGYTF
TGTGCCAGCAGTGAAGTTACAGGCTTAGCTAACTATGGCTACACCTTC
>TRBJ2-2|-|-|TRBV4-2
CASSQEPPGENTGELFF
TGTGCCAGCAGCCAAGAGCCTCCAGGGGAAAACACCGGGGAGCTGTTTTTT
>TRBJ1-1|TRBD1|-|TRBV5-6
CASSLVERTGGPNTEAFF
TGTGCCAGCAGCTTGGTTGAAAGGACAGGGGGTCCGAACACTGAAGCTTTCTTT
>TRBJ2-1|-|once|TRBV5-1
CASSFTSEQFF
TGCGCCAGCAGCTTTACAAGTGAGCAGTTCTTC
>TRBJ2-2|TRBD1|-|TRBV5-4
CASRYQGAQTGELFF
TGTGCCAGCAGGTATCAGGGGGCGCAGACCGGGGAGCTGTTTTTT
>TRBJ1-2|TRBD1|-|TRBV2
CASIPRGTGDYGYTF
TGTGCCAGCATTCCCCGAGGGACAGGGGACTATGGCTACACCTTC